This T cell receptor beta chain came from a study of blood T cell repertoires in COVID-19. Across the whole study: Donors in the United States, Italy and Spain gave samples during acute or convalescent COVID-19. T cells, B-cell-depleted T cells, or PBMCs provided the cDNA or gDNA that served as material.

Per the authors' pipeline: Amplification of reference gene primers was used by the study to estimate nucleated cell counts. Some clones are missing from TCRdb's copy, which holds only in-frame ones; the method was immunoSEQ multiplex PCR. V, J and clone size are those of that table, while D and trimming were read from the DNA. The table includes 200,000 to 250,000 clones, 82% detected once. Germline CDR1 reads WNHNN; CDR2 reads SYGVQD (reference sequence). The V and J ends lost 6 bases and 6 bases, in that order; junction bases with no gene match: 7. The length of the CDR3 is 14 residues. The rearrangement uses TRBV10-1 and TRBJ2-2; 7 bases agree with TRBD2. This receptor was obtained from a woman in her thirties or forties with acute or convalescent COVID-19. The sample comprised peripheral blood. The CDR3 reads CASRDSGSSGELFF. The CDR3 DNA is TGCGCCAGCAGGGATAGCGGGTCGTCCGGGGAGCTGTTTTTT.